This paragraph reports one T cell receptor (beta chain). Clones were sequenced by immunoSEQ multiplex PCR, and TCRdb holds only the in-frame ones, with some missing. The table includes about 250,000 clones, roughly 80% detected once. The data are from a study of control samples from healthy donors and cancer patients. The CDR3 runs to 12 residues. The germline gives CDR1 LGHNT, CDR2 FRNRAP. Sequenced sample: PBMCs. This sequence joins TRBV12-5 and TRBJ1-2; D ambiguous. This clonotype was obtained from a woman aged 55-69 years with lung cancer. Here the CDR3 reads CASRRAEDGYTF. Written as DNA, the CDR3 is TGTGCCTCCCGAAGGGCCGAGGATGGCTACACCTTC. The entire variable domain, with the rest obtained from reference TRBV12-5 and TRBJ1-2, is as follows: DARVTQTPRHKVTEMGQEVTMRCQPILGHNTVFWYRQTMMQGLELLAYFRNRAPLDDSGMPKDRFSAEMPDATLATLKIQPSEPRDSAVYFCASRRAEDGYTFGSGTRLTVV.